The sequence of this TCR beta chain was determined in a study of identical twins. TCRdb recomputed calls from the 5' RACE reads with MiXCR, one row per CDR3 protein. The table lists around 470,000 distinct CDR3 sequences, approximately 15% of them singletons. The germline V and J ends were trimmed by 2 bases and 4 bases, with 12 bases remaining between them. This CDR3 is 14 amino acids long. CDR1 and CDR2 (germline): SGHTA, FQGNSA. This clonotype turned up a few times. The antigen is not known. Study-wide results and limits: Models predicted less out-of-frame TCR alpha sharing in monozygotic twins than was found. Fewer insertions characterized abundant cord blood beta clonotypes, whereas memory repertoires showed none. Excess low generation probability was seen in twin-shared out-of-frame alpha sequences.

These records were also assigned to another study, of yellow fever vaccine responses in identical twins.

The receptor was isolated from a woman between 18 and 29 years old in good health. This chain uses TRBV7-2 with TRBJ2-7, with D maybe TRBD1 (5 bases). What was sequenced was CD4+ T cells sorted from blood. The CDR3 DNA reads TGTGCCAGCAGCTTATCAGGGAAATTGTACGAGCAGTACTTC. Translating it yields CASSLSGKLYEQYF. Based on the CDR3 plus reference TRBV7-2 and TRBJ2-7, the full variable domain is GAGVSQSPSNKVTEKGKDVELRCDPISGHTALYWYRQSLGQGLEFLIYFQGNSAPDKSGLPSDRFSAERTGGSVSTLTIQRTQQEDSAVYLCASSLSGKLYEQYFGPGTRLTVT.